Included here is one T cell receptor (beta chain) sequence, with context. The antigen remains unidentified. The CDR3 runs to 15 residues. Per germline, CDR1 SGDLS and CDR2 YYNGEE. The ends lost 1 base at V and 0 bases at J; junction bases unmatched: 4. This entry is derived from a study of shared clonotypes between healthy human individuals. Looking at the study overall: Donor composition was two women and three men, aged 18 to 49. Study observations and caveats: The authors sampled blood alone, and tissue repertoires likely differ.

Sequencing was performed with immunoSEQ multiplex PCR; in TCRdb, only in-frame clones are kept and a portion is missing. The table has 2 million to 3 million clones, approximately 93% seen once. This sequence was found in a man between 18 and 29 years old in good health. Some clones in this sample may be carry-over from other donors' samples. Sequencing was done on a sample of naive CD4+ T cells from PBMCs. Noted subset: CD45RA+ positively selected. The V gene is TRBV9, the J gene TRBJ2-7, with 7 bases lining up with TRBD1. CDR3 region: CASSVTAGGSYEQYF. CDR3 nucleotide sequence: TGTGCCAGCAGCGTAACTGCAGGGGGCTCCTACGAGCAGTACTTC.